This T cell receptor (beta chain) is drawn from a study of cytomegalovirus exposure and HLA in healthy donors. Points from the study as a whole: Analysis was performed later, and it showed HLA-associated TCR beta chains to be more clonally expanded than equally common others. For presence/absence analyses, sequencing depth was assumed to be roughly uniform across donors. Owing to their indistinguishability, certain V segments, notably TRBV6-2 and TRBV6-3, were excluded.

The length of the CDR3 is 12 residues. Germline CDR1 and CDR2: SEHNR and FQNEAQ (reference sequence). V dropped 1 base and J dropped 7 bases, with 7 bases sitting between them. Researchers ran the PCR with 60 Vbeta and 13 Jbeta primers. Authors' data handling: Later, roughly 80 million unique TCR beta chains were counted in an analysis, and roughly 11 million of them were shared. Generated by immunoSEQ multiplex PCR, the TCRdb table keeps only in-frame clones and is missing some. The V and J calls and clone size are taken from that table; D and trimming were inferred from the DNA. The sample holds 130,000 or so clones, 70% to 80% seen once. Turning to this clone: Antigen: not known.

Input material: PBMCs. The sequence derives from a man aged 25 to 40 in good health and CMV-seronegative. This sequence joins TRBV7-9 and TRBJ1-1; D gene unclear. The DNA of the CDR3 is TGTGCCAGCAGCTTAGTTACAAATGAAGCTTTCTTT. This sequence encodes CASSLVTNEAFF.